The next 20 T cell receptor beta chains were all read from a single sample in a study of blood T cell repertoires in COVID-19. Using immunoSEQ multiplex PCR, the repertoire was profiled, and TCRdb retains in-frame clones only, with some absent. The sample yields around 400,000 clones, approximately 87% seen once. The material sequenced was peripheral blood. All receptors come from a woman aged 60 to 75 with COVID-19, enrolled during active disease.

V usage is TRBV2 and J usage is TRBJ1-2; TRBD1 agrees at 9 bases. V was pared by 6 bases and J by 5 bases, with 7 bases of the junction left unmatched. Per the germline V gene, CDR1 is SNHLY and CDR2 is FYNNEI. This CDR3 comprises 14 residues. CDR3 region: CASRDRGDRYGYTF. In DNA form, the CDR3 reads TGTGCCAGCAGGGACAGGGGAGACCGTTATGGCTACACCTTC.

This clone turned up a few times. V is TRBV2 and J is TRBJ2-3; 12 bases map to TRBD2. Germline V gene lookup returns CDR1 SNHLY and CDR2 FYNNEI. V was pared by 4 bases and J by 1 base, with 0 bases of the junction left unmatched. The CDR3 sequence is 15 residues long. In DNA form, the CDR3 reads TGTGCCAGCAGTGGACTAGCGGGGGGCACAGATACGCAGTATTTT. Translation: CASSGLAGGTDTQYF.

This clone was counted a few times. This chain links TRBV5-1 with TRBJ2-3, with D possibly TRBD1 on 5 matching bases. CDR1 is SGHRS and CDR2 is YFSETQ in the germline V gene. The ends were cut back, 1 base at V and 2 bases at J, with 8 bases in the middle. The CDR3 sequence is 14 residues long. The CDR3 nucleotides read TGCGCCAGCAGCTTGAAACAGGCCACAGATACGCAGTATTTT. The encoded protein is CASSLKQATDTQYF. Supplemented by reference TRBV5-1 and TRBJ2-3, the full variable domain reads KAGVTQTPRYLIKTRGQQVTLSCSPISGHRSVSWYQQTPGQGLQFLFEYFSETQRNKGNFPGRFSGRQFSNSRSEMNVSTLELGDSALYLCASSLKQATDTQYFGPGTRLTVL.

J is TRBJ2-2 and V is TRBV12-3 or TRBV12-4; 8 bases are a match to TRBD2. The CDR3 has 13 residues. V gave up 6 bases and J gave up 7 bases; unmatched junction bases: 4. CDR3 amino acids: CASRRTSLGELFF. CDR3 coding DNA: TGTGCCAGCAGGCGGACTAGCCTCGGGGAGCTGTTTTTT.

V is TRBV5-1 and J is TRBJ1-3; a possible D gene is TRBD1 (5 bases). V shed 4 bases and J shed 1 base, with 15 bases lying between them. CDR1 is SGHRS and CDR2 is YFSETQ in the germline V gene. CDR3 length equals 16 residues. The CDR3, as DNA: TGCGCCAGCAGCACTGATCGACAGAATTCTGGAAACACCATATATTTT. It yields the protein CASSTDRQNSGNTIYF.

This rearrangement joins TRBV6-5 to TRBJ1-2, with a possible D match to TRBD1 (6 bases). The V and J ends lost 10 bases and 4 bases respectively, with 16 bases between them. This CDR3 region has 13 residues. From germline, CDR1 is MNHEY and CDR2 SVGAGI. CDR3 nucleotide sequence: TGTGCCACCCTCTCAGGGGAAGGCTATGGCTACACCTTC. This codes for CATLSGEGYGYTF.

CDR3 DNA: TGCGCCAGCAGCACCGATAGCGGGGGGACCTACAATGAGCAGTTCTTC. This encodes CASSTDSGGTYNEQFF. The chain has TRBV5-1 and TRBJ2-1, with 10 bases aligning to TRBD2. V shed 4 bases and J 2 bases; nucleotides not matched to a gene: 6. CDR1 is SGHRS and CDR2 is YFSETQ in the germline V gene. The length of the CDR3 is 16 residues.

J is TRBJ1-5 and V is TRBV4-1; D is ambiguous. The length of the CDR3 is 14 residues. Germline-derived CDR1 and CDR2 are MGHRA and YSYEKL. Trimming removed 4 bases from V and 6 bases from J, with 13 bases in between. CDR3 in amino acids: CASSPTEGVQPQHF. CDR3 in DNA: TGCGCCAGCAGCCCGACGGAGGGAGTTCAGCCCCAGCATTTT.

CDR3 residues: CASSQEGQGITNEKLFF. DNA for the CDR3: TGCGCCAGCAGCCAAGAAGGGCAGGGAATTACGAATGAAAAACTGTTTTTT. This chain connects TRBV4-1 to TRBJ1-4; D perhaps matches TRBD1 (5 bases). The CDR3 has 17 amino acids. Looked up from germline, CDR1 is MGHRA and CDR2 is YSYEKL. V was trimmed by 0 bases and J by 5 bases, leaving 16 bases between them.

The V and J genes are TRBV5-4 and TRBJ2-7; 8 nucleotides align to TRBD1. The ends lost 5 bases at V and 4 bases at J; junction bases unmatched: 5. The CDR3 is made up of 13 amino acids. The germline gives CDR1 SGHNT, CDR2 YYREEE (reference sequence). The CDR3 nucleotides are TGTGCCAGCAGTATAAACAGGGGGTACGAGCAGTACTTC. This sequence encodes CASSINRGYEQYF.

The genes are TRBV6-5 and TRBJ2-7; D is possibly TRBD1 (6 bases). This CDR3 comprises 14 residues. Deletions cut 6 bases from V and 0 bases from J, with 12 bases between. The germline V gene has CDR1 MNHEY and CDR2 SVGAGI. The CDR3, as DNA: TGTGCCAGCAGGACAGGTGATGGCTCCTACGAGCAGTACTTC. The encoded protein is CASRTGDGSYEQYF.

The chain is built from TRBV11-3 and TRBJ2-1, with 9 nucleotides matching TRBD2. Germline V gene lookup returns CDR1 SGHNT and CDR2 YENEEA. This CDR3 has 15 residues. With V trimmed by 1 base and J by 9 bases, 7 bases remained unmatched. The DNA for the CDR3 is TGTGCCAGCAGCTTAGGACTAGCGGTTGTGGGTGAGCAGTTCTTC. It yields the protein CASSLGLAVVGEQFF. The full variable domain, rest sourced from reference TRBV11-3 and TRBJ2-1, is EAGVVQSPRYKIIEKKQPVAFWCNPISGHNTLYWYLQNLGQGPELLIRYENEEAVDDSQLPKDRFSAERLKGVDSTLKIQPAELGDSAVYLCASSLGLAVVGEQFFGPGTRLTVL.

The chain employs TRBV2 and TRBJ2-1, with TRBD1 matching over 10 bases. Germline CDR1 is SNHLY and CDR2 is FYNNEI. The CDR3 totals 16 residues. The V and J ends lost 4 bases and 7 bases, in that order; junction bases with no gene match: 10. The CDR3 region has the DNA TGTGCCAGCAGTGGTAGGACAGGGGGAGTAGAGAATGAGCAGTTCTTC. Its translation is CASSGRTGGVENEQFF.

The CDR3 spells CASRDRTSAYGYTF. Written as DNA, the CDR3 is TGTGCCAGCAGGGACAGGACTTCCGCCTATGGCTACACCTTC. The V and J genes are TRBV6-5 and TRBJ1-2; 7 bases map to TRBD1. The germline V gene encodes CDR1 MNHEY and CDR2 SVGAGI. The CDR3 is 14 amino acids. V was pared by 6 bases and J by 4 bases, with 8 bases of the junction left unmatched.

CDR3 amino acids: CASSLSPILSYGYTF. In nucleotides, the CDR3 is TGTGCCAGCAGCTTAAGTCCTATTCTATCCTATGGCTACACCTTC. V usage is TRBV7-8 and J usage is TRBJ1-2; D not certain. The CDR3 sequence is 15 residues long. The germline V and J ends were trimmed by 2 bases and 4 bases, with 14 bases remaining between them. CDR1 SGHVS and CDR2 FQNEAQ come from the germline V gene.

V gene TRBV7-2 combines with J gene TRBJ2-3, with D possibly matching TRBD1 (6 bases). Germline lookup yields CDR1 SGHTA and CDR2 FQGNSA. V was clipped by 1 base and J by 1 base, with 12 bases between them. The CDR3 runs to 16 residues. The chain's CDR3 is CASSLDRAGGTDTQYF. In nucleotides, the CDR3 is TGTGCCAGCAGCTTAGATAGGGCAGGGGGCACAGATACGCAGTATTTT.

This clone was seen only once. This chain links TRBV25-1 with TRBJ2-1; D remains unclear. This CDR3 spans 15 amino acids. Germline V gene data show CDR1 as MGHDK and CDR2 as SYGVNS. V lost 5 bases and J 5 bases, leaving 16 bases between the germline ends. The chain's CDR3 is CASSPKRGLNNEQFF. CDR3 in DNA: TGTGCCAGCAGTCCTAAAAGAGGTCTCAACAATGAGCAGTTCTTC.

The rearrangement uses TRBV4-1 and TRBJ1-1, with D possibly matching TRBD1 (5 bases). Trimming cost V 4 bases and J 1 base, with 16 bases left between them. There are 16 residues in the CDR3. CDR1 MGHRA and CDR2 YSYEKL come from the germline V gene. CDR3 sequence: CASSPRVGASNTEAFF. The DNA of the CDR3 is TGCGCCAGCAGCCCCCGGGTTGGGGCCTCGAACACTGAAGCTTTCTTT.

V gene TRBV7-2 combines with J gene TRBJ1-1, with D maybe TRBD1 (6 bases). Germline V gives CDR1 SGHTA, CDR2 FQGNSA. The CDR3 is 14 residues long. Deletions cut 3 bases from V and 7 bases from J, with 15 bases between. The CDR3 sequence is CASSFWGAGGEAFF. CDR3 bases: TGTGCCAGCAGCTTCTGGGGGGCGGGAGGTGAAGCTTTCTTT.

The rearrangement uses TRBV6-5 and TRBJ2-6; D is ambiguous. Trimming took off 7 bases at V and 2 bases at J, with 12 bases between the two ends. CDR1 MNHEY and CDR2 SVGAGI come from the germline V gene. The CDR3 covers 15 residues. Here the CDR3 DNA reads TGTGCCAGCACCCTGCCCCCGGCTGGGGCCAACGTCCTGACTTTC. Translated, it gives CASTLPPAGANVLTF.